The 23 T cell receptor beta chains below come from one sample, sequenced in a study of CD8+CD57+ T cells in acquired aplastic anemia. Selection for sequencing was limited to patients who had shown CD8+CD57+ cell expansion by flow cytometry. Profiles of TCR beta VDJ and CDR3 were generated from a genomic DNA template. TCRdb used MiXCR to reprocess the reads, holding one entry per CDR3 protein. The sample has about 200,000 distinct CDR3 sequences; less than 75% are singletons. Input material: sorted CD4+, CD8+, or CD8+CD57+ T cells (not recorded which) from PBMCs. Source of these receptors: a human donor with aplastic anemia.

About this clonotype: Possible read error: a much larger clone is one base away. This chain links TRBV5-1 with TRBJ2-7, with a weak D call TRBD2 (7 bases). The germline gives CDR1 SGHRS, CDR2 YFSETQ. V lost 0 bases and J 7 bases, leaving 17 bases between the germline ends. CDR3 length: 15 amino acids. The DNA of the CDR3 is TGCGCCAGCAGCTTGGAGGGGGGGACCTACAATGAGCAGTACTTC. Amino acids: CASSLEGGTYNEQYF.

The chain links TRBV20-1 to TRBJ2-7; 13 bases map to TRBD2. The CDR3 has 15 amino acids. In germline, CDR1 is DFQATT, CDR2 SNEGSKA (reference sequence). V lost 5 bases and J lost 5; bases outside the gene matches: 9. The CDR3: CSADRLAGGRDEQYF. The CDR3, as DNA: TGCAGTGCTGATAGACTAGCGGGGGGCCGGGACGAGCAGTACTTC.

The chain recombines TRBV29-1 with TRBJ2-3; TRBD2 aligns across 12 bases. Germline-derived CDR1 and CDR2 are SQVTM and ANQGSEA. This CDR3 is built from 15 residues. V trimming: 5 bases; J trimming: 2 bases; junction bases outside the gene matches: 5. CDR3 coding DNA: TGCAGCGTTACGACTAGCGGGGGACACACAGATACGCAGTATTTT. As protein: CSVTTSGGHTDTQYF.

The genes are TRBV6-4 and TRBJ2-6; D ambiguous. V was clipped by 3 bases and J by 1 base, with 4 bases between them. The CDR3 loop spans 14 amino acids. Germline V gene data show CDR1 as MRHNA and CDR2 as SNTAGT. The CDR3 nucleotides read TGTGCCAGCAGTGAACTGTCTGGGGCCAACGTCCTGACTTTC. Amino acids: CASSELSGANVLTF.

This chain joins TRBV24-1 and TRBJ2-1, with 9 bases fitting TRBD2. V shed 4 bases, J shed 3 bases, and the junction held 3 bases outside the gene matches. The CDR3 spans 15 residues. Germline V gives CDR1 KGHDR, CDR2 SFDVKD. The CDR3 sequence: CATSERTSDYNEQFF. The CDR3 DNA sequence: TGTGCCACCAGTGAACGGACTAGCGACTACAATGAGCAGTTCTTC.

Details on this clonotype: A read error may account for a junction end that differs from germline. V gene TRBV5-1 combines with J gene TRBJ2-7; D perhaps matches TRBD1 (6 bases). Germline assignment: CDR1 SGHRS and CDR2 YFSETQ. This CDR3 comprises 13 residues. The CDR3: CASSLDRVYGQYF. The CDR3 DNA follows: TGCGCCAGCAGCTTGGACAGGGTCTACGGGCAGTACTTC.

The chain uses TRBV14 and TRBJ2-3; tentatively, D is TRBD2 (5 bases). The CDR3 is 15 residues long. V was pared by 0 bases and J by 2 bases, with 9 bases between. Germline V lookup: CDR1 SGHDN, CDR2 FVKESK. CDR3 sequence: CASSQDDYFTDTQYF. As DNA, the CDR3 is TGTGCCAGCAGCCAAGATGACTACTTCACAGATACGCAGTATTTT.

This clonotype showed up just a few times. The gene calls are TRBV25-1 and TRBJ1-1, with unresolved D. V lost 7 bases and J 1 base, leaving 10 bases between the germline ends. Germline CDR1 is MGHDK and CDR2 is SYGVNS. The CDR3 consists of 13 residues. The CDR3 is CASTWTGNTEAFF. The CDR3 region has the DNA TGTGCCAGCACCTGGACGGGGAACACTGAAGCTTTCTTT.

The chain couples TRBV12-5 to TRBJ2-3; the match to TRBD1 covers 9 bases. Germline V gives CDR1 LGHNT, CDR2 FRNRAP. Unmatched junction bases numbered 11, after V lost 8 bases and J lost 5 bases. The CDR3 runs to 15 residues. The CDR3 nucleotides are TGTGCTAGTCATCCCAGGAGGACAGGGGTAGATACGCAGTATTTT. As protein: CASHPRRTGVDTQYF.

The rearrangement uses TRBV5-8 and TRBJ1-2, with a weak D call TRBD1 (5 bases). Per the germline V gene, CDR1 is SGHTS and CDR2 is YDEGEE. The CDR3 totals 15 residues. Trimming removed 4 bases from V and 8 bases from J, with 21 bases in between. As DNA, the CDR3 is TGTGCCAGCAGCCTCCACGACGGGGGGATGTTAGGCTACACCTTC. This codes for CASSLHDGGMLGYTF.

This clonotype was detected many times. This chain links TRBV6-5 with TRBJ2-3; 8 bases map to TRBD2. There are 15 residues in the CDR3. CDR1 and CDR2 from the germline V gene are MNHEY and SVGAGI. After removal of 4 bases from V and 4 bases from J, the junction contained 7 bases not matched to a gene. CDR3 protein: CASSSTGGEADTQYF. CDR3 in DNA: TGTGCCAGCAGTTCTACGGGGGGGGAGGCAGATACGCAGTATTTT.

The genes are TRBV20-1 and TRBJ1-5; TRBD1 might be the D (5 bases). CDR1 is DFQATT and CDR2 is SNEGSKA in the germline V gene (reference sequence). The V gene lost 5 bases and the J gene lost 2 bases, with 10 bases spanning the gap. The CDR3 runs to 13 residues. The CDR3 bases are TGCAGTGCTGGGAGGGGTGGCAATCAGCCCCAGCATTTT. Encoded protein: CSAGRGGNQPQHF.

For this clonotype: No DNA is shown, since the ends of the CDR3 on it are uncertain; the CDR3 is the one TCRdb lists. CDR3 region: CASSFQQRSEAFFGNTIYF. The chain joins TRBV7-8 to TRBJ1-3. The length of the CDR3 is 19 amino acids, counting both ends. Looked up from germline, CDR1 is SGHVS and CDR2 is FQNEAQ.

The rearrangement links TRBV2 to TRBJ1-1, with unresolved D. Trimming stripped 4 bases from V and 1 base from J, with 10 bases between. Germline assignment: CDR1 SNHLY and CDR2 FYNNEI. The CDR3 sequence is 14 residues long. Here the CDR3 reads CASSVAQTNTEAFF. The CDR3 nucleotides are TGTGCCAGCAGTGTTGCACAGACGAACACTGAAGCTTTCTTT.

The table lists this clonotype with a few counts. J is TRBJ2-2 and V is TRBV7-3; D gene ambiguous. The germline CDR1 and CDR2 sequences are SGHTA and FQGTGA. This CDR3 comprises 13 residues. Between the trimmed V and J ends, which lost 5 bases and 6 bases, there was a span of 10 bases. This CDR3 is CASSPHQAGELFF. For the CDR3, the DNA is TGTGCCAGCAGCCCTCACCAGGCCGGGGAGCTGTTTTTT.

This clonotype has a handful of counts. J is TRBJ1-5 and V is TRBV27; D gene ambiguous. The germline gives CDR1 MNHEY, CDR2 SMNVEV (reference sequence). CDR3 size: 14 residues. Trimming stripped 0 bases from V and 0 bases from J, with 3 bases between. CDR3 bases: TGTGCCAGCAGTTTATCGGATAGCAATCAGCCCCAGCATTTT. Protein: CASSLSDSNQPQHF.

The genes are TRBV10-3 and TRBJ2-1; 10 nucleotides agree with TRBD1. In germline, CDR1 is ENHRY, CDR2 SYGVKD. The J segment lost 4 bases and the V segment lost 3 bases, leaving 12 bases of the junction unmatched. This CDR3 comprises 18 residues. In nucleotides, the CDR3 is TGTGCCATCAGTGATATAGCGACAGGGGGCGGACGATACAATGAGCAGTTCTTC. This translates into CAISDIATGGGRYNEQFF.

CDR3 nucleotide sequence: TGTGCCAGTAGTCTAAGGGGGAATGGAAACACCATATATTTT. Translation gives CASSLRGNGNTIYF. The rearrangement joins TRBV19 to TRBJ1-3; possibly TRBD1 for D (6 bases). The CDR3 sequence is 14 residues long. Per germline, CDR1 LNHDA and CDR2 SQIVND (reference sequence). Trimming removed 5 bases at V and 3 bases at J, with 11 bases between.

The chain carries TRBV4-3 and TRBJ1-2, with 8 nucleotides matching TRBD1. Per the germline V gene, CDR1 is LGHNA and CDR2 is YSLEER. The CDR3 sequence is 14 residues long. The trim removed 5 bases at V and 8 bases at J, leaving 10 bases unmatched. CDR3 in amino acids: CASSDSTGEDGYTF. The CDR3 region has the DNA TGCGCCAGCAGCGACTCGACAGGGGAGGACGGCTACACCTTC.

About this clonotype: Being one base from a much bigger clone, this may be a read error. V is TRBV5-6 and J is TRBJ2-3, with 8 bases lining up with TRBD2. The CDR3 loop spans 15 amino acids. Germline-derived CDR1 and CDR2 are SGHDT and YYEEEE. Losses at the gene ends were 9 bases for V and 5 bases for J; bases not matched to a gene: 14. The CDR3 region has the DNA TGTGCCAACAGTTACTCCGGGGGGGTGAAAGATACGCAGTATTTT. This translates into CANSYSGGVKDTQYF.

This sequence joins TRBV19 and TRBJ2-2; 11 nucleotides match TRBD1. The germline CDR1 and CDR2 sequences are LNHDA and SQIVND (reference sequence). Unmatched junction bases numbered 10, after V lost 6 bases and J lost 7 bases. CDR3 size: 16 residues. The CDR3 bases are TGTGCCAGTAGCTCGTCGGGACAGGGGGTTGGCGGGGAGCTGTTTTTT. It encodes CASSSSGQGVGGELFF.

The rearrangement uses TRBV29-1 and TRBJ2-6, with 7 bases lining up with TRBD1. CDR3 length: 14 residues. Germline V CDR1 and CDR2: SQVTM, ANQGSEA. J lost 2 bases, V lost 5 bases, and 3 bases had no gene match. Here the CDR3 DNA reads TGCAGCGTTTCCAGGGGGACTGGGGCCAACGTCCTGACTTTC. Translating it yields CSVSRGTGANVLTF.

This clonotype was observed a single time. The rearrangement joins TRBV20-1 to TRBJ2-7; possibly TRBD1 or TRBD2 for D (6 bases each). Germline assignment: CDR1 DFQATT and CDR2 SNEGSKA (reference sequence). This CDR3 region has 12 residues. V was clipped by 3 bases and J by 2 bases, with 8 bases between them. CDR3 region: CSAREGAYEQYF. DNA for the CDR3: TGCAGTGCTAGGGAGGGGGCCTACGAGCAGTACTTC.